This record concerns one TCR beta chain sequence. No cognate antigen has been identified for it. The input lacks base qualities; no much larger clone sits a single base away. Looking up the germline V gene yields CDR1 LGHNT and CDR2 FRNRAP. The CDR3, cysteine through phenylalanine, is 14 amino acids long. The only DNA kept is the CDR3, 42 bases in frame from the first base. The junction shows trimming of 5 bases on V and 5 bases on J, plus 15 bases between the germline ends. Libraries were prepared through the immunoSEQ multiplex PCR assay. The multiplex PCR relied on a mix of 60 forward primers for TCR Vbeta segments and 13 reverse primers for TCR Jbeta segments. The CDR3 region of rearranged TCR beta genes was amplified from genomic DNA with a multiplex PCR assay. On the Illumina HiSeq System, the amplified TCR beta libraries were sequenced as 87-base-pair reads. On the authors' methods: Across the roughly 670 repertoires, a later analysis counted approximately 83 million unique TCR beta chains, approximately 10 million of which were shared by at least two donors. Raw reads were error-corrected and collapsed into unique sequences with a nearest-neighbor algorithm that merged closely related sequences to remove PCR and sequencing errors. Alignment of CDR3 sequences to IMGT reference sequences was used to assign V, D and J gene segments. For a sequence to be retained, a match of at least six nucleotides to both a V gene segment and a J gene segment was required. A rearrangement counted as productive if the CDR3 had no stop codons and remained in frame with V and J, and every other rearrangement counted as non-productive. Following IMGT convention, CDR3 was defined as the stretch from the second conserved V-encoded cysteine to the conserved J-encoded phenylalanine. The earlier analysis of around 640 of the donors excluded sequences that lacked an unambiguous match to a single V gene segment. An earlier analysis of 587 of the donors called V segments functional above 56.7% productive rearrangements and segregating when the between-donor standard deviation exceeded 5%. A statistical classification framework was built to diagnose cytomegalovirus status from the catalog of TCR beta chain sequences. In a later analysis, TCR nucleotide sequences were compared against IMGT/GENE-DB human TR gene sequences so that V and J genes could be assigned. A later analysis assigned CDR3 sequences and most-parsimonious VDJ recombination scenarios with the TCRdist pipeline. A later analysis defined each TCR beta chain by its CDR3 amino acid sequence plus V-gene family, and excluded reads lacking a unique V-gene family. As a way to deal with suspected cross-contamination and a sequencing artifact, a later analysis dropped roughly 600 nucleotide sequences that were highly shared and had low generation probability. In a later analysis, a clonal expansion index was calculated for each public chain from normalized within-repertoire ranks of inferred template counts. In a later analysis, generation probabilities were computed with a VDJ recombination model fitted to out-of-frame rearrangements, and the resulting probabilities were checked against IGoR. In a later analysis, TCR-TCR, TCR-HLA and TCR-CMV co-occurrence was scored with hypergeometric tests, and a repertoire-size bias correction was applied to TCR pairs. A later analysis estimated false discovery rates by permuting HLA or CMV assignments 20 times. In a later analysis, co-occurring TCRs were grouped using DBSCAN, and TCRdist sequence similarity was added for clustering within HLA-allele-positive subsets. Repertoires with fewer than 30,000 or more than 120,000 public chains were left out of co-occurrence clustering, as were five repertoires with anomalous nucleotide sharing. TCRdb limited this immuneACCESS table to in-frame rearrangements with V and J called. A share of clones is missing; checked studies link under half to unresolved V genes, and the rest is unexplained. From that table come the V and J calls and clone size; the DNA was used to work out D and trimming. Here the sample has about 90,000 clones; about four fifths occur a single time. About 2.1% of the sample rests with the top ten.

These data are taken from a study of cytomegalovirus exposure and HLA in healthy donors (dated 2017 in TCRdb). For the wider study: According to an earlier analysis of 550 to 750 of the donors, roughly 180 million T cells yielded 120 million or so unique TCR beta sequences and approximately 280 Gb of sequence data. Approximately 310 gigabases of sequencing data and 78 million or so unique TCR sequences were included in an early release covering around 650 HLA-typed donors. Of the roughly 400 genotyped donors, approximately 83% fell in the genetic ancestry cluster associated with self-reported Caucasian donors. The aim of the study was to test whether cataloging public T cell receptors could identify signatures of past pathogen exposure. The study profiled the T cell repertoires of 500 to 800 subjects by immunosequencing and related them to cytomegalovirus serostatus. Besides the first cohort of approximately 710 subjects, a separate validation cohort made up of around 120 different subjects was used. To predict cytomegalovirus infection status, the study combined high-throughput TCR immunosequencing, statistical association of individual TCRs with disease status, and machine learning. A later analysis re-analyzed previously published TCR beta repertoires from about 730 donors and added high-resolution HLA genotyping to study TCR occurrence patterns. The later analysis used no new phenotypic data to find candidate immune exposures, relying instead on TCR beta sequences and their occurrence across donors. An earlier analysis of several hundred of the donors applied high-throughput TCR beta sequencing to assess whether each TCR beta V gene segment acted as functional or pseudogenic. Donor age, sex, ethnicity and CMV serostatus were compiled together with the repertoire data. A later genetic analysis used genome-wide SNP genotypes for about 55% of the 666 donors, treating that subset as a discovery cohort. Every repertoire in the discovery cohort had been generated on one and the same sequencing platform. HLA typing included class I and class II loci at four-digit resolution. The number of typed donors differed by locus: roughly 629-640 for A, B, C, DRB1 and DQB1; approximately 520 for DQA1; approximately 610 for DPA1; and about 470 for DPB1. Because of strong linkage in the cohort, roughly five DR-DQ haplotypes were treated as single units for association and clustering. Among some 400 genotyped donors of the cohort, an average of around 250,000 unique TCR beta nucleotide sequences was sequenced per donor, of which 15% to 20% were non-productive.

The paper's findings and limits, for the study overall: Because counts were too low, roughly 17 rarely observed V segments, including chromosome 9 orphons, were left out of the earlier analysis of approximately 500 of the donors. A total of 150 to 200 TCR beta chains were listed by the study as associated with cytomegalovirus. The classifier was reported to diagnose cytomegalovirus status with high specificity and sensitivity in both the original cohort and the validation cohort. In a later genetic analysis, fewer N-insertions in productive TCRs were reported among donors in an Asian-associated ancestry cluster than the approximately 630-donor mean. A further reported finding was that TCR beta sequences accurately predicted the HLA-A and HLA-B alleles for most subjects in the first cohort. CMV serostatus was the only immune exposure information available for the cohort. Roughly uniform sequencing depth across donors was assumed in presence/absence analyses, although this assumption may not hold. In this cohort, only TCR beta chains were sequenced, and detectable features were limited by the absence of alpha or paired-chain data. Assigning TCR associations to individual alleles was difficult when HLA alleles, especially DR and DQ, strongly co-occurred. Broadly in line with IMGT annotations, most TCR beta V segments showed up in productive rearrangements about 87% or about 30% of the time in an earlier analysis of several hundred of the donors. In a later analysis, HLA-associated TCR beta chains were found to be more clonally expanded and to have lower generation probabilities than equally common non-associated chains. HLA typing was unavailable for some donors at each locus, so association tests used only the typed subset. In a later genetic analysis, a missense DCLRE1C variant was associated with V-gene and J-gene trimming of TCR beta chains, and the association was replicated in an independent cohort. In a later analysis, around 15,000 TCR beta sequences were associated with specific HLA alleles at a false discovery rate of 0.05. The authors suggested that the approach could potentially be generalized to other disease states and immunological phenotypes. In vitro tests confirmed that a few of the cytomegalovirus-associated TCR beta chains recognize cytomegalovirus antigens. Across donors, most TCR sequences were observed very rarely, whereas some public TCRs were present in many individuals. Correlated functional status among segregating V segments might reflect linkage disequilibrium, but an unknown experimental factor could not be ruled out. A later analysis found that TCR association rates varied across HLA loci, with DRB1 alleles showing the most associated TCRs and HLA-C alleles the fewest. Several of the top co-occurrence clusters appeared to be linked to parvovirus B19, influenza, CMV and Epstein-Barr virus, according to a later analysis. A later analysis found that most CMV-associated TCR beta chains appeared HLA-restricted, with HLA associations seemingly driven largely by CMV exposure. A group of highly shared sequence variants was considered likely to be a technical artifact of the sequencing pipeline. Because the 87-base-pair reads could not distinguish some IMGT-functional V segments, including TRBV6-2 and TRBV6-3, those segments were excluded.

The cohort comprised some 700 healthy bone marrow donors. Cohort members were all nominally healthy when sampled, although unrecorded immune exposures were likely present. The donor was CMV seronegative and belonged to the group of 380 or so seronegative cohort members. Each donor provided a peripheral blood sample, and peripheral blood mononuclear cells were used for TCR beta sequencing. Genomic DNA extraction from the blood cell samples was performed with the Qiagen DNeasy Blood Extraction Kit. The receptor chain draws on TRBV12-5 and TRBJ1-1; the D gene assignment is ambiguous. The sequence was collected from a man between 18 and 35 years old in good health and CMV-seronegative. Material: PBMCs. The DNA sequence is as follows: TGTGCTAGTGGTGGGTTTGGCACGGGGACTGAAGCTTTCTTT. Its protein product is CASGGFGTGTEAFF.